The sequence of this TCR beta chain was determined in a study of CD8+ T cells in alopecia areata. Overall study results and limits: Tofacitinib produced a significant decrease in scalp clonality and in expanded CD8+ clones among the top 100. Normal-skin resident alphabeta T cells also appear among scalp sample sequences. The study found TCR sharing across patients less clear than in mice, possibly for HLA reasons.

This clone was detected only a few times. Its cognate antigen is unknown. The V and J ends lost 3 bases and 5 bases, in that order; junction bases with no gene match: 5. CDR3 size: 14 residues. Germline values: CDR1 SGHDT, CDR2 YYEEEE. After isolation, RNA underwent reverse transcription to generate cDNA as the sequencing template. Clones were sequenced by immunoSEQ multiplex PCR, and TCRdb holds only the in-frame ones, with some missing. The sample holds under 350,000 clones, over 45% seen once. As to treatment: oral pan-JAK inhibitor, 5-10 mg twice daily. This sequence joins TRBV5-6 and TRBJ1-2, with 9 bases matching TRBD1. Here the sequenced sample was CD4+ T cells sorted from blood, taken at week 24, from a patient treated with tofacitinib. The clonotype was recovered from a human donor with alopecia areata. CDR3 sequence (DNA): TGTGCCAGCAGCTCAGGACAGGGGACGTATGGCTACACCTTC. The encoded protein is CASSSGQGTYGYTF.